The table lists the clone carrying this T cell receptor (beta chain) with a few counts. No antigen is known for it. This specimen comes from a study of tissue T cells after allogeneic stem cell transplantation. TCRdb's table, derived via immunoSEQ multiplex PCR, lists solely in-frame clones and lacks some. The table records 8,000 to 10,000 clones, roughly 60% of them present only once. Trimming took 8 bases from V and 3 from J; bases not matched to a gene: 13. The CDR3 is 17 amino acids. Germline V CDR1 and CDR2: MNHEY, SMNVEV (reference sequence). Study results and limitations: Within patients, tissue anatomy strongly shaped TCR repertoire composition.

Source: tissue from the jejunum, taken at autopsy. This chain joins TRBV27 and TRBJ2-3, with 11 bases lining up with TRBD2. The source of this sequence is a woman between 18 and 50 years old with breast cancer. CDR3 region: CASQKGVAGGSTDTQYF. The CDR3 coding sequence is TGTGCCAGCCAAAAGGGGGTAGCGGGAGGGTCTACAGATACGCAGTATTTT.